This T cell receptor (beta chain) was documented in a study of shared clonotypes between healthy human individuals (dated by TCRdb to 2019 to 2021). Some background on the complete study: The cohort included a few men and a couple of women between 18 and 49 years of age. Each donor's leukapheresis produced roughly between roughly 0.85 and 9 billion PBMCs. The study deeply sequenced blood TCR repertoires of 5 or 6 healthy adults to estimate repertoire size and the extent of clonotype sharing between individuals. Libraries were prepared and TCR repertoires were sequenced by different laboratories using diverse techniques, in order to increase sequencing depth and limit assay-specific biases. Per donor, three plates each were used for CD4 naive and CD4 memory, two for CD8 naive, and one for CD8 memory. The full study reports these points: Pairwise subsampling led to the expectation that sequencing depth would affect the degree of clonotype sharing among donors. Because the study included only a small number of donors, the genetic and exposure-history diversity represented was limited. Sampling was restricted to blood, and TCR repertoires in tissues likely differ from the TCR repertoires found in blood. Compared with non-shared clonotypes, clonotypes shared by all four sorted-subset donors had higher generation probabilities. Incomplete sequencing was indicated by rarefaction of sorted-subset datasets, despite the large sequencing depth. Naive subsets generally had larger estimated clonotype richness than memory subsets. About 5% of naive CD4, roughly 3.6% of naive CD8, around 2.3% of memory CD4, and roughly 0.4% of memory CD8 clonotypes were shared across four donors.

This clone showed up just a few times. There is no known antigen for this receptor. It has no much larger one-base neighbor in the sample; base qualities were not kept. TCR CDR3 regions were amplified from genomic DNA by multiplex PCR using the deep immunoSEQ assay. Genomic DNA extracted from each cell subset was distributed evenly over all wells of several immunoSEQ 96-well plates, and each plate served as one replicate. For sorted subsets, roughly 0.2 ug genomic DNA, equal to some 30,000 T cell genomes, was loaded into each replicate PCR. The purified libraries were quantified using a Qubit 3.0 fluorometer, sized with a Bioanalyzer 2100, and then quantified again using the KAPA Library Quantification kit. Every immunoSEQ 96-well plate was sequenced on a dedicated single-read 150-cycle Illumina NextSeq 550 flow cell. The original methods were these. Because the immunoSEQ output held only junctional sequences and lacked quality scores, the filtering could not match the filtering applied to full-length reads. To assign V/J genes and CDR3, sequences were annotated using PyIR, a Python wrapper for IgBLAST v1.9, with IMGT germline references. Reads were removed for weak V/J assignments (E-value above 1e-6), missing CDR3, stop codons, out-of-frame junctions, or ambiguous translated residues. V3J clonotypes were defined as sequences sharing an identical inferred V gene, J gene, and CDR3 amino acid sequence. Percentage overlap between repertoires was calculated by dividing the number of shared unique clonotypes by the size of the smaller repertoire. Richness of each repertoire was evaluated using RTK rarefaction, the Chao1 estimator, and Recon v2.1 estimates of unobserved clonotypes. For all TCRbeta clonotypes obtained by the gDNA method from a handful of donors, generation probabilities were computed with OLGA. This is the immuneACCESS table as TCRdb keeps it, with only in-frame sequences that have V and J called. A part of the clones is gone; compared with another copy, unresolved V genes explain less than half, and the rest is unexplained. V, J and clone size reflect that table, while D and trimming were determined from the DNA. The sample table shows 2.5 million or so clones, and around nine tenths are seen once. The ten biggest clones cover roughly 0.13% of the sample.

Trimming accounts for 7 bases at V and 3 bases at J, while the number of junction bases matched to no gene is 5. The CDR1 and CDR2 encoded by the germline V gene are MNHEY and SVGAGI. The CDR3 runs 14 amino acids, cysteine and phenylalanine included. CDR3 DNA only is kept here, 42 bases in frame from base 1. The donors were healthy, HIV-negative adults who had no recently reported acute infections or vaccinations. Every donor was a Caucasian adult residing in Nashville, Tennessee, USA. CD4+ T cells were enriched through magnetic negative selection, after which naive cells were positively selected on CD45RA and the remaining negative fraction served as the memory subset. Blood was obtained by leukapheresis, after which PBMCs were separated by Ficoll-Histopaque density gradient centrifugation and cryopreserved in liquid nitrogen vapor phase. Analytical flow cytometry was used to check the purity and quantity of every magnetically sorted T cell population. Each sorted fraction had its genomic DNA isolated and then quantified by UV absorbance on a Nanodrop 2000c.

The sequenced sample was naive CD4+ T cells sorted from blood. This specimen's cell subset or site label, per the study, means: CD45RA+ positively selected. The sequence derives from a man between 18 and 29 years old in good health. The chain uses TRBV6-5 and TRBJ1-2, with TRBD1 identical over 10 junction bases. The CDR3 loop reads CASTTTGGHYGYTF. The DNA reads TGTGCCAGCACCACGACAGGGGGCCACTATGGCTACACCTTC.